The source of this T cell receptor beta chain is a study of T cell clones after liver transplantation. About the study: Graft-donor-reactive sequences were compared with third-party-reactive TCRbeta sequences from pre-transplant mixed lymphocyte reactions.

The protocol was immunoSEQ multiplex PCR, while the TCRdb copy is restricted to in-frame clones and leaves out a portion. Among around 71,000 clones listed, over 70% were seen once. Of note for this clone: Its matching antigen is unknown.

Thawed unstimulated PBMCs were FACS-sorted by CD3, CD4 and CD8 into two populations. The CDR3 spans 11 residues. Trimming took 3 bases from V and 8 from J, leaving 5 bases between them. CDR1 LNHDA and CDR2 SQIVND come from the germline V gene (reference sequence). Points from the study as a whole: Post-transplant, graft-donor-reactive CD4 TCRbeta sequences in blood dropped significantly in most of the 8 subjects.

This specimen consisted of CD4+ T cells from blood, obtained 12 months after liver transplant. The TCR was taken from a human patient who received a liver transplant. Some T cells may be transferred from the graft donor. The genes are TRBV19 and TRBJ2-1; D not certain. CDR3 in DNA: TGTGCCAGTAGTATCCTCTATGAGCAGTTCTTC. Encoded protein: CASSILYEQFF.